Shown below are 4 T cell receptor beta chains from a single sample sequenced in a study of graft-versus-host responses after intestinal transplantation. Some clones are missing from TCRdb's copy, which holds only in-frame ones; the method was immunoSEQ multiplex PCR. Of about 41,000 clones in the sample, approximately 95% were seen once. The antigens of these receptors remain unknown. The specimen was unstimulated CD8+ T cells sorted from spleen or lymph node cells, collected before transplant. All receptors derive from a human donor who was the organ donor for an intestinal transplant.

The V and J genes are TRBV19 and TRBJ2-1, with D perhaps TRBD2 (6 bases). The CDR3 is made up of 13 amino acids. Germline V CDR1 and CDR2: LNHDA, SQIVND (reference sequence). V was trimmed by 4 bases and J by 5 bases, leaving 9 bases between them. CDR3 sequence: CASSTSANNEQFF. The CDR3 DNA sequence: TGTGCCAGTAGTACTAGCGCCAACAATGAGCAGTTCTTC.

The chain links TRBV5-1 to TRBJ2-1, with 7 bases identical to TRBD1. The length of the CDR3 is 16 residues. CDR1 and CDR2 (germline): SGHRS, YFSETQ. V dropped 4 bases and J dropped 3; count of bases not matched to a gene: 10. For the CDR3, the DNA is TGCGCCAGCAGCCCCCCCCAGGGGGTCTTCTACAATGAGCAGTTCTTC. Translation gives CASSPPQGVFYNEQFF.

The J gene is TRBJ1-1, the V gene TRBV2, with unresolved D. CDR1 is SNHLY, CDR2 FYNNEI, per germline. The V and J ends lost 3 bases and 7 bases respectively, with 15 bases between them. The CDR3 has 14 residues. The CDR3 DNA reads TGTGCCAGCAGTGACCCGGACTATACTTTTGAAGCTTTCTTT. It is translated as CASSDPDYTFEAFF.

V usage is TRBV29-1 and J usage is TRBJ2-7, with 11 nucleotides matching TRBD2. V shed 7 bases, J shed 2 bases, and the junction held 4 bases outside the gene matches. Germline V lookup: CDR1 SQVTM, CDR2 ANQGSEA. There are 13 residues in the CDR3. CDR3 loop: CSAVTSGAYEQYF. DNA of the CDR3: TGCAGCGCCGTGACTAGCGGGGCCTACGAGCAGTACTTC.